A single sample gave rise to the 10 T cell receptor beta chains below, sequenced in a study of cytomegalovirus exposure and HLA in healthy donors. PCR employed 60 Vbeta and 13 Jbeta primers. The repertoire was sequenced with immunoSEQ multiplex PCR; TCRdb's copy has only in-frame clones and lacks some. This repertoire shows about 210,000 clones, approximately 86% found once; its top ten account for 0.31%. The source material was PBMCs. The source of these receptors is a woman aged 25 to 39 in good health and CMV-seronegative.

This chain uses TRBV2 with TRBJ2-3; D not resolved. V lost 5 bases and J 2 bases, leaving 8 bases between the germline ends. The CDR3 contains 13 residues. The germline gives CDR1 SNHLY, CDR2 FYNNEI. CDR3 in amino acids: CASSNEHTDTQYF. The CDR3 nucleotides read TGTGCCAGCAGTAATGAACACACAGATACGCAGTATTTT.

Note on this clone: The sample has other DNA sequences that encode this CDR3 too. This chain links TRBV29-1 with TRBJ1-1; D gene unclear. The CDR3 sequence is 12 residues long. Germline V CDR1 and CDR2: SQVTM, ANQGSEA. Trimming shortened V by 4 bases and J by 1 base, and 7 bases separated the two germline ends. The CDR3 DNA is TGCAGCGTTGGGGGAGGGAACACTGAAGCTTTCTTT. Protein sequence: CSVGGGNTEAFF.

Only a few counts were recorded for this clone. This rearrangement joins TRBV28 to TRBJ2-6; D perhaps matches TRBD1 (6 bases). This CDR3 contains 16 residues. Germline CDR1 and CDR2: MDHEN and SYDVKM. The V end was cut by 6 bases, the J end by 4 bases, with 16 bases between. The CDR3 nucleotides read TGTGCCAGCAGCTGGGGACAACCAGGGGGGGCCAACGTCCTGACTTTC. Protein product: CASSWGQPGGANVLTF.

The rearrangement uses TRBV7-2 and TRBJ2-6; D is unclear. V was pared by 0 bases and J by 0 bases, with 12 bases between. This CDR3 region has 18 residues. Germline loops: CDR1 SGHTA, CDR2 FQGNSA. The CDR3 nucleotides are TGTGCCAGCAGCTTAGCGTTTTCGGTCACCTCTGGGGCCAACGTCCTGACTTTC. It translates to CASSLAFSVTSGANVLTF.

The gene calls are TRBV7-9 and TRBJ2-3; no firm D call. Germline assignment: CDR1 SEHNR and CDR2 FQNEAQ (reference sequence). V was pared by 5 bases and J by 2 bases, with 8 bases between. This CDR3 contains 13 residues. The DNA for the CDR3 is TGTGCCAGCAGCCCCTTAATCACAGATACGCAGTATTTT. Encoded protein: CASSPLITDTQYF.

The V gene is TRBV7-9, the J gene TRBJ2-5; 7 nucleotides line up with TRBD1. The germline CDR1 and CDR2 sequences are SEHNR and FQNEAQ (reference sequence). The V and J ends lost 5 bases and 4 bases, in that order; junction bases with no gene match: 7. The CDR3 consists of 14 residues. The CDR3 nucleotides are TGTGCCAGCAGCGTGGGACAGTTGAGAGAGACCCAGTACTTC. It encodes CASSVGQLRETQYF.

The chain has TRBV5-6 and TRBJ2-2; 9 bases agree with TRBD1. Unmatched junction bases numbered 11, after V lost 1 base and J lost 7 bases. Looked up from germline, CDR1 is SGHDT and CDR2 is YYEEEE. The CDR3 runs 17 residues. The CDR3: CASSLKDDRGKGGELFF. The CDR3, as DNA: TGTGCCAGCAGCTTGAAGGACGACAGGGGGAAGGGCGGGGAGCTGTTTTTT. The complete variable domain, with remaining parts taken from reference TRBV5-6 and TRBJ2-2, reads DAGVTQSPTHLIKTRGQQVTLRCSPKSGHDTVSWYQQALGQGPQFIFQYYEEEERQRGNFPDRFSGHQFPNYSSELNVNALLLGDSALYLCASSLKDDRGKGGELFFGEGSRLTVL.

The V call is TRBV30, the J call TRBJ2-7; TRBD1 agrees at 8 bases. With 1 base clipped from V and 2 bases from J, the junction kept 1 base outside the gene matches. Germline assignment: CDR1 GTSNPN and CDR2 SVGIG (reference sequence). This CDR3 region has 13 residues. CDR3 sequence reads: CAWSADRAYEQYF. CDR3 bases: TGTGCCTGGAGTGCGGACAGGGCCTACGAGCAGTACTTC.

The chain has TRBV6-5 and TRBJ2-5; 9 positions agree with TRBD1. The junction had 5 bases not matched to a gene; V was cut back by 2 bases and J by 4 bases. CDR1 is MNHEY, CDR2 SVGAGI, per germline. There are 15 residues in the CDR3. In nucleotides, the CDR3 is TGTGCCAGCAGTTACACCTGGACAGGGGCAGAGACCCAGTACTTC. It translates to CASSYTWTGAETQYF.

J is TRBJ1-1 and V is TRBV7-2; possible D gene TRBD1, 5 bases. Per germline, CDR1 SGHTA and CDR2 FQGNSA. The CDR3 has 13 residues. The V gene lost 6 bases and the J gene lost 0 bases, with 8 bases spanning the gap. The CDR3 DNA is TGTGCCAGCAGACGACAGTTGAACACTGAAGCTTTCTTT. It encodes CASRRQLNTEAFF.